The clone carrying this T cell receptor (beta chain) was seen only once. Germline V lookup: CDR1 SEHNR, CDR2 FQNEAQ (reference sequence). The CDR3 is made up of 16 amino acids. V shed 5 bases and J 7 bases; nucleotides not matched to a gene: 11. Data came from immunoSEQ multiplex PCR; TCRdb stores just in-frame clones and leaves some out. The sample records about 130,000 clones, roughly 90% being singletons. The source of the sample is a study of blood T cell repertoires in COVID-19. Study information: Sources were T cells, B-cell-depleted T cells, or PBMCs; the material itself was cDNA or gDNA.

Participants spanned ages about 18 to 90 years and resided in about two dozen US areas. Cohorts were determined from participant-reported clinical history. All recovered Cohort 3 donors got two negative PCRs, got clearance, or saw symptom resolution. The source is a woman aged 45-65 years who had recovered from COVID-19. Input material: PBMCs or T cells enriched from blood (not recorded which). V gene TRBV7-9 combines with J gene TRBJ2-2; 9 bases line up with TRBD1. The DNA for the CDR3 is TGTGCCAGCAGCCCACCCGGGACAGGGTCAATCGGGGAGCTGTTTTTT. It codes for CASSPPGTGSIGELFF.